This T cell receptor (beta chain) was obtained from a study of cytomegalovirus exposure and HLA in healthy donors. Study-wide background: The 550 to 800 first-cohort repertoires and the 95 to 150 validation repertoires shared the same platform, a later analysis reported. Whole-study findings and limits: Whilst most TCR sequences proved rare, a subset of public TCRs occurred across many donors. Testing in vitro showed a few CMV-associated chains specific for CMV antigens.

Losses at the gene ends were 1 base for V and 2 bases for J; bases not matched to a gene: 4. CDR1 and CDR2 (germline): MNHNS, SASEGT. The length of the CDR3 is 15 residues. A note on this clone: Antigen specificity is unknown.

TCRdb keeps only in-frame clones here, not all; method: immunoSEQ multiplex PCR. The data contain roughly 63,000 clones, more than 70% of them singletons. This TCR was recovered from a young woman in good health and CMV-seronegative. The chain has TRBV6-1 and TRBJ2-5; the match to TRBD2 covers 7 bases. Sequenced sample: PBMCs. The CDR3 sequence is CASSEVRGLQETQYF. The CDR3 nucleotides read TGTGCCAGCAGTGAAGTTAGGGGACTACAAGAGACCCAGTACTTC.